Presented here are 14 T cell receptor beta chains from one specimen sequenced in a study of CD8 T cells in Susac syndrome. After extraction with the RNeasy kit, roughly 0.5 to 1 ug of the RNA was reverse transcribed using random hexamers. TCRdb re-analysed the immunoSEQ multiplex PCR reads in MiXCR, keeping a single row per CDR3 protein. The sample lists 150,000 to 200,000 distinct CDR3 sequences; roughly 95% were seen once. The sequencing input was CD4+ T cells from PBMCs. The source is a human donor with Susac syndrome.

The DNA for the CDR3 is TGTGCCAGCAGCGTAGGGGGAGGGGGCCAAAACATTCAGTACTTC. Protein product: CASSVGGGGQNIQYF. The chain is built from TRBV9 and TRBJ2-4, with D perhaps TRBD1 or TRBD2 (7 bases each). CDR3 length: 15 residues. Germline CDR1 is SGDLS and CDR2 is YYNGEE. Between the trimmed V and J ends, which lost 0 bases and 5 bases, there was a span of 12 bases.

V usage is TRBV9 and J usage is TRBJ1-2; the D gene is possibly TRBD1 (5 bases). The CDR3 consists of 13 residues. The germline V gene encodes CDR1 SGDLS and CDR2 YYNGEE. The V gene lost 0 bases and the J gene lost 8 bases, with 11 bases spanning the gap. The CDR3 is CASSVDTGGGYTF. Here the CDR3 DNA reads TGTGCCAGCAGCGTAGACACAGGCGGGGGCTACACCTTC.

V gene TRBV27 combines with J gene TRBJ2-5, with 10 bases lining up with TRBD2. The ends lost 8 bases at V and 3 bases at J; junction bases unmatched: 12. CDR3 length: 16 amino acids. Germline lookup yields CDR1 MNHEY and CDR2 SMNVEV (reference sequence). CDR3 residues: CASARASGGGEETQYF. CDR3 coding DNA: TGTGCCAGCGCTAGGGCTAGCGGGGGTGGAGAAGAGACCCAGTACTTC.

This clonotype was detected only once. V is TRBV4-1 and J is TRBJ1-1; D unclear. CDR1 and CDR2 (germline): MGHRA, YSYEKL. The V end lost 3 bases, the J end lost 1 base, and 6 bases lay between the germline ends. This CDR3 has 13 residues. This CDR3 reads CASSQATNTEAFF. CDR3 nucleotide sequence: TGCGCCAGCAGCCAGGCAACGAACACTGAAGCTTTCTTT.

CDR3 region: CAIQGHSQETQYF. As DNA, the CDR3 is TGTGCCATCCAGGGACACTCACAAGAGACCCAGTACTTC. This rearrangement joins TRBV10-3 to TRBJ2-5; D may be TRBD1 (6 bases). CDR3 size: 13 residues. CDR1 and CDR2 (germline): ENHRY, SYGVKD. The germline V and J ends were trimmed by 8 bases and 2 bases, with 12 bases remaining between them.

This clonotype was recorded once. The chain employs TRBV20-1 and TRBJ1-5, with D possibly TRBD1 on 6 matching bases. The CDR3 sequence is 14 residues long. V lost 6 bases, J lost 2 bases, and 14 bases lay in between. Germline loops: CDR1 DFQATT, CDR2 SNEGSKA (reference sequence). The DNA of the CDR3 is TGCAGTGCAAACAGGGAATCGGGCAATCAGCCCCAGCATTTT. Its protein product is CSANRESGNQPQHF.

CDR3 in amino acids: CSVESRSGSNSQYF. The CDR3, as DNA: TGCAGCGTTGAAAGTCGTAGCGGGAGTAATTCCCAGTACTTC. The rearrangement links TRBV29-1 to TRBJ2-5; 9 positions match TRBD2. Germline V gene lookup returns CDR1 SQVTM and CDR2 ANQGSEA. The junction had 10 bases not matched to a gene; V was cut back by 2 bases and J by 9 bases. The CDR3 sequence is 14 residues long.

J is TRBJ2-1 and V is TRBV3-1; TRBD2 might be the D (5 bases). Germline V gives CDR1 LGHDT, CDR2 YNNKEL (reference sequence). Deletions cut 0 bases from V and 15 bases from J, with 15 bases between. CDR3 length equals 13 residues. Written as DNA, the CDR3 is TGTGCCAGCAGCCAAGATCTAACGGGATGGGTGTTCTTC. It is translated as CASSQDLTGWVFF.

This clonotype was seen a single time. This chain connects TRBV6-6 to TRBJ2-7, with 7 bases that match TRBD2. Trimming at V came to 6 bases and at J to 3 bases, leaving 14 bases not matched to a gene. Looked up from germline, CDR1 is MNHNY and CDR2 is SVGAGI (reference sequence). This CDR3 is 16 amino acids long. This CDR3 reads CASSSVGRRGIYEQYF. The CDR3, as DNA: TGTGCCAGCAGCTCCGTGGGGAGGCGGGGGATCTACGAGCAGTACTTC.

This clonotype was counted once. This chain uses TRBV29-1 with TRBJ2-2; 11 nucleotides line up with TRBD1. V dropped 7 bases and J dropped 6; count of bases not matched to a gene: 7. This CDR3 spans 14 amino acids. From germline, CDR1 is SQVTM and CDR2 ANQGSEA. The CDR3 protein is CSAFGGQGAGELFF. The CDR3 region has the DNA TGCAGCGCCTTCGGGGGACAGGGGGCCGGGGAGCTGTTTTTT.

The rearrangement joins TRBV5-6 to TRBJ2-7, with D possibly matching TRBD2 (6 bases). This CDR3 contains 14 residues. Per germline, CDR1 SGHDT and CDR2 YYEEEE. V was pared by 1 base and J by 3 bases, with 11 bases between. In DNA form, the CDR3 reads TGTGCCAGCAGCTTGCCCGGGGAGGACTACGAGCAGTACTTC. As protein: CASSLPGEDYEQYF.

The sample holds a few counts of this clonotype. This chain joins TRBV11-1 and TRBJ2-5; D unresolved. Trimming shortened V by 4 bases and J by 3 bases, and 3 bases separated the two germline ends. This CDR3 comprises 11 residues. CDR1 SGHAT and CDR2 FQDESV come from the germline V gene (reference sequence). The CDR3 protein is CASSSEETQYF. The CDR3 DNA reads TGTGCCAGCAGCTCGGAAGAGACCCAGTACTTC.

The chain recombines TRBV3-1 with TRBJ2-7, with D unresolved. The V and J ends lost 3 bases and 2 bases respectively, with 11 bases between them. There are 14 residues in the CDR3. Germline CDR1 reads LGHDT; CDR2 reads YNNKEL (reference sequence). The CDR3 spells CASSHTHFPYEQYV. As DNA, the CDR3 is TGTGCCAGCAGCCATACACATTTCCCCTACGAGCAGTACGTC.

The chain uses TRBV9 and TRBJ2-1; TRBD2 matches at 8 bases. CDR1 is SGDLS, CDR2 YYNGEE, per germline. V lost 0 bases, J lost 6 bases, and 5 bases stayed unmatched. This CDR3 contains 15 residues. The CDR3 spells CASSVGGGQLNEQFF. The CDR3, as DNA: TGTGCCAGCAGCGTAGGCGGGGGGCAGCTCAATGAGCAGTTCTTC.